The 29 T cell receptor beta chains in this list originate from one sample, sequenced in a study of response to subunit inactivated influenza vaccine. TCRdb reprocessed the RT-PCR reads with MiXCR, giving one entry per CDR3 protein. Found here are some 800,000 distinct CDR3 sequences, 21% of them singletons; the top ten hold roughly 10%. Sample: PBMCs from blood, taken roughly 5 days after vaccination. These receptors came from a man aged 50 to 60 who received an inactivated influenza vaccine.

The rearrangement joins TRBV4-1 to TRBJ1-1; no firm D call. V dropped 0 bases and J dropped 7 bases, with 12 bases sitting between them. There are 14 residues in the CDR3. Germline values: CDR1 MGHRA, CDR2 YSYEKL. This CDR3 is CASSQEGYGSEAFF. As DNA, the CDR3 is TGCGCCAGCAGCCAAGAGGGGTACGGGAGTGAAGCTTTCTTT.

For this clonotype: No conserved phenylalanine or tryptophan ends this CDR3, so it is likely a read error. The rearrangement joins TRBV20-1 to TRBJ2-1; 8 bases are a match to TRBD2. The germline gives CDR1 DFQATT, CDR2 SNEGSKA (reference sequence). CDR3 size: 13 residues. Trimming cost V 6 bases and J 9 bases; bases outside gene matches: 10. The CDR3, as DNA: TGCAGTGCACCCCCCGGCGGGAGGTCTGAGCAGTTCTTA. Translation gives CSAPPGGRSEQFL.

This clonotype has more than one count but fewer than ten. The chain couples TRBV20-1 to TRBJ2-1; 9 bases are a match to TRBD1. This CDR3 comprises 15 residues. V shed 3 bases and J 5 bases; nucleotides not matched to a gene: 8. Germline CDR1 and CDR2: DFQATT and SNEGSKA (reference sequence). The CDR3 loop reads CSASARDRDHNEQFF. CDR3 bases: TGCAGTGCTAGTGCCCGGGACAGGGACCACAATGAGCAGTTCTTC.

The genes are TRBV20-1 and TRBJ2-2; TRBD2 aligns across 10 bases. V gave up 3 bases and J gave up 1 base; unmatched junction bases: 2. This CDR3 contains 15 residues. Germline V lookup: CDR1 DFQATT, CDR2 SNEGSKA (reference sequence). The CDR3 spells CSARWTSGNTGELFF. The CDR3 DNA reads TGCAGTGCTAGGTGGACTAGCGGGAACACCGGGGAGCTGTTTTTT.

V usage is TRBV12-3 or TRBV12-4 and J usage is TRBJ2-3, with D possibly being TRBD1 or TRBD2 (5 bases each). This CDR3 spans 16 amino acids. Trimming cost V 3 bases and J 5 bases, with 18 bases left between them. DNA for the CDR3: TGTGCCAGCAGTTTTGAGGGCGTCCAGGGTGGAGATACGCAGTATTTT. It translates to CASSFEGVQGGDTQYF.

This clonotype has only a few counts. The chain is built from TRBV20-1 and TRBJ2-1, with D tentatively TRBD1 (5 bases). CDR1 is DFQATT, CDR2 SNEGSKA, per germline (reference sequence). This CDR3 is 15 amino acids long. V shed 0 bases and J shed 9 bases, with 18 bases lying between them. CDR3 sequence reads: CSARDNARQGGEQFF. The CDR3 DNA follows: TGCAGTGCTAGAGATAACGCGCGGCAGGGCGGTGAGCAGTTCTTC.

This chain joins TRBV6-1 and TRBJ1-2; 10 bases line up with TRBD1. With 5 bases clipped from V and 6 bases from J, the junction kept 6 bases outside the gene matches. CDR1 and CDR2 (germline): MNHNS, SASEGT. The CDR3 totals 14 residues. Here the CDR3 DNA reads TGTGCCAGCAGTCGAACCGGGACAGGGGATGGCTACACCTTC. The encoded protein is CASSRTGTGDGYTF.

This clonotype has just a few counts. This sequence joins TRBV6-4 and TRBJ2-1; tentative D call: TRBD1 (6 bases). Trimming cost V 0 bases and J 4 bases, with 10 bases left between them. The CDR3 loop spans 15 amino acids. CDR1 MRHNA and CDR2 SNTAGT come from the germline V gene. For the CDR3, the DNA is TGTGCCAGCAGTGACTCCGGAGACAGGTACAATGAGCAGTTCTTC. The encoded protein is CASSDSGDRYNEQFF.

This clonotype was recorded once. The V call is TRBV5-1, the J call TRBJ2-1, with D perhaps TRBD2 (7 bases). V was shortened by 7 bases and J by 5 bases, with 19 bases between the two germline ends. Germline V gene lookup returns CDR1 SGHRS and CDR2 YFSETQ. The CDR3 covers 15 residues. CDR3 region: CASGEGTRVDNEQFF. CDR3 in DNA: TGCGCCAGCGGGGAGGGGACACGGGTAGACAATGAGCAGTTCTTC.

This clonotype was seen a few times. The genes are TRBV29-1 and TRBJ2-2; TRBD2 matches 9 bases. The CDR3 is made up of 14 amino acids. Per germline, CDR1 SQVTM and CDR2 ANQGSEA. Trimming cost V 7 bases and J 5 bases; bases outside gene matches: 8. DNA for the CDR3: TGCAGCGCCCGTGCGGGAGGGGGGACCGGGGAGCTGTTTTTT. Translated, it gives CSARAGGGTGELFF.

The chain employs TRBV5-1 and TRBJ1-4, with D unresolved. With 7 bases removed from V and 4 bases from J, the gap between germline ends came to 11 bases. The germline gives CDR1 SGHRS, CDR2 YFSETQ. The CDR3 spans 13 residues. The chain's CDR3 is CASRTLGNEKLFF. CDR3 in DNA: TGCGCCAGCCGGACCTTGGGTAATGAAAAACTGTTTTTT.

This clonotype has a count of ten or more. The CDR3 spells CASGTGYNEQFF. The CDR3 nucleotides read TGCGCCAGCGGGACAGGGTACAATGAGCAGTTCTTC. V and J are TRBV5-1 and TRBJ2-1, with 9 bases lining up with TRBD1. CDR1 and CDR2 (germline): SGHRS, YFSETQ. The length of the CDR3 is 12 residues. V shed 7 bases and J 4 bases; nucleotides not matched to a gene: 0.

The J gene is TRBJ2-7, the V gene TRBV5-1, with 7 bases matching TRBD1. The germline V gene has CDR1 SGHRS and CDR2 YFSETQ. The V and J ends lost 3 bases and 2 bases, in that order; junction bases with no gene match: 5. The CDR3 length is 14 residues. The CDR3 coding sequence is TGCGCCAGCAGCTGGACAGGACCTACCTACGAGCAGTACTTC. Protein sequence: CASSWTGPTYEQYF. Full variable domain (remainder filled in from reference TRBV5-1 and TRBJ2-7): KAGVTQTPRYLIKTRGQQVTLSCSPISGHRSVSWYQQTPGQGLQFLFEYFSETQRNKGNFPGRFSGRQFSNSRSEMNVSTLELGDSALYLCASSWTGPTYEQYFGPGTRLTVT.

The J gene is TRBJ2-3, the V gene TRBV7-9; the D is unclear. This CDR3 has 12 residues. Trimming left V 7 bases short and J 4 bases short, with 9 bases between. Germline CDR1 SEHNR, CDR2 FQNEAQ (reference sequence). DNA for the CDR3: TGTGCCAGCATGGGTATGGCAGATACGCAGTATTTT. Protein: CASMGMADTQYF.

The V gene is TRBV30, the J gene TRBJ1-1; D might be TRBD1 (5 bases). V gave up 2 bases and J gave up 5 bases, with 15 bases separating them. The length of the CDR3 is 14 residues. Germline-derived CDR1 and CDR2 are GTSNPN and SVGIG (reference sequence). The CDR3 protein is CAWSPGVRRTEAFF. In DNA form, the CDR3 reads TGTGCCTGGAGTCCGGGGGTGAGGAGGACTGAAGCTTTCTTT.

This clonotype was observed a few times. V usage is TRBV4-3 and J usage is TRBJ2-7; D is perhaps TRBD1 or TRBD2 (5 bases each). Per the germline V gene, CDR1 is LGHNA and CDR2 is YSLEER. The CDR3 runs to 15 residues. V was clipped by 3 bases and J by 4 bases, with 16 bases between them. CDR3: CASSHSSGADYEQYF. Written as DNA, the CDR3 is TGCGCCAGCAGCCACTCCTCCGGGGCCGATTACGAGCAGTACTTC.

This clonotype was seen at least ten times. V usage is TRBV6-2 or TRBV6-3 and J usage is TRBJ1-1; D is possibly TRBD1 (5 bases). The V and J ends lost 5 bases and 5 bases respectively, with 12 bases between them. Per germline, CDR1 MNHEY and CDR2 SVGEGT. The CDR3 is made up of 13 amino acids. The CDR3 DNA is TGTGCCAGCAGTCGGGGGGTAGGGACTGAAGCTTTCTTT. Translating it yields CASSRGVGTEAFF.

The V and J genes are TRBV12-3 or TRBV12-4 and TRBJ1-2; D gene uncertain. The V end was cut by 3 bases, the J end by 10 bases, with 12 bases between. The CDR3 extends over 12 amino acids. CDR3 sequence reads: CASSLEGVDYTF. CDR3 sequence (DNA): TGTGCCAGCAGTTTGGAGGGAGTAGACTACACCTTC.

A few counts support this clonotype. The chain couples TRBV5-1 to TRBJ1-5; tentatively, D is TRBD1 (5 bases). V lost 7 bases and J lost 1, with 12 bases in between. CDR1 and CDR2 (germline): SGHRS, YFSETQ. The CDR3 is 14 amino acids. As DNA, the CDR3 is TGCGCCAGCGGACCGGGGGGGAGCAATCAGCCCCAGCATTTT. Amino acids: CASGPGGSNQPQHF.

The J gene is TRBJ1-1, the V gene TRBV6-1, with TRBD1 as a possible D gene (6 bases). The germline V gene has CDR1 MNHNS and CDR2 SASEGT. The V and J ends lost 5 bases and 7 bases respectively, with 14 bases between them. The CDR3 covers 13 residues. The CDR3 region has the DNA TGTGCCAGCAGTAGAACAGAAGGGGGTGAAGCTTTCTTT. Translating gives CASSRTEGGEAFF.

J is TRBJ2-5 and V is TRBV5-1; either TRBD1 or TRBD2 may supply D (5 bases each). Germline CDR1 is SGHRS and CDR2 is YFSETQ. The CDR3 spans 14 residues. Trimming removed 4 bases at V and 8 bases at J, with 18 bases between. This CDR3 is CASSEPRGQDTQYF. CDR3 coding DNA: TGCGCCAGCAGCGAACCGAGGGGCCAGGATACCCAGTACTTC.

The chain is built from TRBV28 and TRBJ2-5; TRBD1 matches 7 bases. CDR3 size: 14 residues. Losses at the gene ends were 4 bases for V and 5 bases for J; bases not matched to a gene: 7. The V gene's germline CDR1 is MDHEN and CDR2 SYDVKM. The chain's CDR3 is CASSSLTGLETQYF. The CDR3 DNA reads TGTGCCAGCAGTTCCTTGACAGGGTTGGAGACCCAGTACTTC. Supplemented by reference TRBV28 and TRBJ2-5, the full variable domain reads DVKVTQSSRYLVKRTGEKVFLECVQDMDHENMFWYRQDPGLGLRLIYFSYDVKMKEKGDIPEGYSVSREKKERFSLILESASTNQTSMYLCASSSLTGLETQYFGPGTRLLVL.

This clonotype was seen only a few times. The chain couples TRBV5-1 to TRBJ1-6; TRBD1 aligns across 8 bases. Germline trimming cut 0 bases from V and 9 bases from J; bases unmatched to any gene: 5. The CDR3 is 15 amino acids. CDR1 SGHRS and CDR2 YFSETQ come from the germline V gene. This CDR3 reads CASSLGQGPTSPLHF. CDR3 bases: TGCGCCAGCAGCTTGGGACAGGGGCCTACTTCACCCCTCCACTTT.

In nucleotides, the CDR3 is TGCAGCGTTAAAAGCTATAGCGGGGGAAACTACGAGCAGTACTTC. As protein: CSVKSYSGGNYEQYF. J is TRBJ2-7 and V is TRBV29-1; 9 bases align to TRBD2. Germline V gene lookup returns CDR1 SQVTM and CDR2 ANQGSEA. V lost 5 bases and J lost 3; bases outside the gene matches: 11. This CDR3 has 15 amino acids.

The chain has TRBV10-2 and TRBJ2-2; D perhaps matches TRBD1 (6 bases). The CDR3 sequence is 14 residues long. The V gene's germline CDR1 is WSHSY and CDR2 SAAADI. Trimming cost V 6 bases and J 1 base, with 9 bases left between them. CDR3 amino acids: CASRRTVNTGELFF. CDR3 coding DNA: TGCGCCAGCAGGCGGACAGTGAACACCGGGGAGCTGTTTTTT.

CDR3 residues: CASTATSGPYNEQFF. DNA of the CDR3: TGCGCCAGCACCGCGACTAGCGGACCTTACAATGAGCAGTTCTTC. The rearrangement links TRBV5-1 to TRBJ2-1, with 9 bases matching TRBD2. V shed 6 bases and J 4 bases; nucleotides not matched to a gene: 8. Germline V gene data show CDR1 as SGHRS and CDR2 as YFSETQ. The CDR3 consists of 15 residues.

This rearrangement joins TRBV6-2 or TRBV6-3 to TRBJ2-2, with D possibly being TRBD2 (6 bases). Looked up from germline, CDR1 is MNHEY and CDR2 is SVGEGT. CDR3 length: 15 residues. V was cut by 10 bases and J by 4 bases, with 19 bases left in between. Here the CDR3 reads CATYTGEGGTGELFF. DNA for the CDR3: TGTGCCACTTACACAGGAGAGGGAGGCACCGGGGAGCTGTTTTTT.

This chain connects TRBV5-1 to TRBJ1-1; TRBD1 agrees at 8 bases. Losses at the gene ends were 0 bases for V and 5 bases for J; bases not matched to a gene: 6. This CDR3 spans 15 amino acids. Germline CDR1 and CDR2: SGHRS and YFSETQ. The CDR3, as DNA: TGCGCCAGCAGCTTGGGGGGACAGGTCGGTACTGAAGCTTTCTTT. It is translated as CASSLGGQVGTEAFF.

CDR3: CSARQLINEQFF. The DNA of the CDR3 is TGCAGTGCGCGACAGTTAATCAATGAGCAGTTCTTC. The chain joins TRBV20-1 to TRBJ2-1; possibly TRBD1 for D (5 bases). Trimming removed 6 bases from V and 6 bases from J, with 12 bases in between. CDR1 and CDR2 from the germline V gene are DFQATT and SNEGSKA (reference sequence). There are 12 residues in the CDR3.